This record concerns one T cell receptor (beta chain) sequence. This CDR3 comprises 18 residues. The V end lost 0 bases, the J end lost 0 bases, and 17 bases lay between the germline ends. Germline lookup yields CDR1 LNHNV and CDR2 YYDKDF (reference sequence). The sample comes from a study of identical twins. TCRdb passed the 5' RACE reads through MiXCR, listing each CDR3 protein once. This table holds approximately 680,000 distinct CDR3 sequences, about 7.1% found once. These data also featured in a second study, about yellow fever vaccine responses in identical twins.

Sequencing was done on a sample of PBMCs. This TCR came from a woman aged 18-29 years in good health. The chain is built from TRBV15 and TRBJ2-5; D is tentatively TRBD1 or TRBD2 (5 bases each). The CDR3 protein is CATSRDPLRGANQETQYF. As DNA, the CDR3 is TGTGCCACCAGCAGAGATCCCTTGAGAGGGGCAAACCAAGAGACCCAGTACTTC.